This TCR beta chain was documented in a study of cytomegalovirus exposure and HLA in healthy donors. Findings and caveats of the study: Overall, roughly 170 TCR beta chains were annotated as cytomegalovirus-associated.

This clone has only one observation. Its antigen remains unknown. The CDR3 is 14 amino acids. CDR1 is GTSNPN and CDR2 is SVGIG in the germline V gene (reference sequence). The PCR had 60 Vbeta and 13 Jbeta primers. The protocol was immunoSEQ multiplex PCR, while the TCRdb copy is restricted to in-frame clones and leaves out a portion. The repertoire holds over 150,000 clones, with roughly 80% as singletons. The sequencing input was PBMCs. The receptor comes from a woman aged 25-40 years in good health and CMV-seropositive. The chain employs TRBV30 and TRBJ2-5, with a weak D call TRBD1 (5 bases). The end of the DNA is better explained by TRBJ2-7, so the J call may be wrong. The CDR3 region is CAWSVWQGSYEQYF. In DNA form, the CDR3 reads TGTGCCTGGAGTGTTTGGCAGGGCTCCTACGAGCAGTACTTC.